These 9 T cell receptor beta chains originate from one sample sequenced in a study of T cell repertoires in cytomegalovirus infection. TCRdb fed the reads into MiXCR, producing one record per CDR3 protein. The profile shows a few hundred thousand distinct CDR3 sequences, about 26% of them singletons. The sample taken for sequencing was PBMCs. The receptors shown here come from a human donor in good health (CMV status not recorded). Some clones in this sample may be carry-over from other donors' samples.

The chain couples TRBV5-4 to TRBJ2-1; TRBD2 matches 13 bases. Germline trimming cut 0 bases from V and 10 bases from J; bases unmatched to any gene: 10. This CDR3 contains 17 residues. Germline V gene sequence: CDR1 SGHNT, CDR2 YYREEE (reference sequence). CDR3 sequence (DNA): TGTGCCAGCAGCTTGGAAACCGGACTAGCGGGAGTAGGCGAGCAGTTCTTC. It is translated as CASSLETGLAGVGEQFF.

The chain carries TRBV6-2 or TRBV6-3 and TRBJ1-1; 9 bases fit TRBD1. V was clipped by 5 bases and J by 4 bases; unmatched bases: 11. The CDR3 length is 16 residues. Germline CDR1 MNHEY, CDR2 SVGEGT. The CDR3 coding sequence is TGTGCCAGCAGTGACAGACAGGGGGTTGGTAGCACTGAAGCTTTCTTT. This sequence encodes CASSDRQGVGSTEAFF.

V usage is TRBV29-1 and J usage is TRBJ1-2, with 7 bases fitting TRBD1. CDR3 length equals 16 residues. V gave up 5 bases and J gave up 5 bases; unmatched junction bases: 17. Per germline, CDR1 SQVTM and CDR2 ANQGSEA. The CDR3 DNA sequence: TGCAGCGTTTTTGGGGGAGGGGGCGCCTTGAATTATGGCTACACCTTC. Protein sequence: CSVFGGGGALNYGYTF. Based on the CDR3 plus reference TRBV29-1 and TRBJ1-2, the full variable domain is SAVISQKPSRDICQRGTSLTIQCQVDSQVTMMFWYRQQPGQSLTLIATANQGSEATYESGFVIDKFPISRPNLTFSTLTVSNMSPEDSSIYLCSVFGGGGALNYGYTFGSGTRLTVV.

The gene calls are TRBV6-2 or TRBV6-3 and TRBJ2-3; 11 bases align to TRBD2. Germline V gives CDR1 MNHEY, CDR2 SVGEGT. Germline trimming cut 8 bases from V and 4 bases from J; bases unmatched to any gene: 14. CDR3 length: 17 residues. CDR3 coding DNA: TGTGCCAGCGGACCCGGGACTAGCGGAGAGGAGGCAGATACGCAGTATTTT. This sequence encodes CASGPGTSGEEADTQYF.

The CDR3 DNA reads TGCAGCGTTGAGGGGGCAACAGATACGCAGTATTTT. Translated: CSVEGATDTQYF. The chain links TRBV29-1 to TRBJ2-3, with D tentatively TRBD1 (6 bases). CDR3 length: 12 residues. V was pared by 3 bases and J by 3 bases, with 7 bases between. Germline CDR1 and CDR2: SQVTM and ANQGSEA.

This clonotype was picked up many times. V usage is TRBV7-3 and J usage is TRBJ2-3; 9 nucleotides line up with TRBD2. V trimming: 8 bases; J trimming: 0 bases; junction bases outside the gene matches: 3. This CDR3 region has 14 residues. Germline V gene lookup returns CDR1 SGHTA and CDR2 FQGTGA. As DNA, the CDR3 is TGTGCCAGCGGAACTAGCGGGAGCACAGATACGCAGTATTTT. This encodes CASGTSGSTDTQYF.

The CDR3 nucleotides are TGTGCCAGCAGTGCACACCCTGGTGTAGCTAGCGGCTACAATGAGCAGTTCTTC. Translated: CASSAHPGVASGYNEQFF. This chain joins TRBV2 and TRBJ2-1; 7 bases fit TRBD2. Germline values: CDR1 SNHLY, CDR2 FYNNEI. The CDR3 loop spans 18 amino acids. The trim removed 4 bases at V and 3 bases at J, leaving 15 bases unmatched.

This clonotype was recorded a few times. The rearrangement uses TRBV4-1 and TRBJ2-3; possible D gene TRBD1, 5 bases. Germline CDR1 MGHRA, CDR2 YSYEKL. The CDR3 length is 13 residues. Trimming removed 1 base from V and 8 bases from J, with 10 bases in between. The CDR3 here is CASSQVGPGTQYF. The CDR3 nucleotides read TGCGCCAGCAGCCAAGTGGGGCCAGGTACGCAGTATTTT.

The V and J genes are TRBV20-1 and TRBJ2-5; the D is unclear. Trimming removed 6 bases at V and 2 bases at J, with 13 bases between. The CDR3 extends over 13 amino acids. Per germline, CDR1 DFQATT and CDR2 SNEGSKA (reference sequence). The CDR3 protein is CSAVRAEQETQYF. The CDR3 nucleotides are TGCAGTGCCGTACGGGCGGAACAAGAGACCCAGTACTTC.